These T cell receptor beta chains were read from a single sample in a study of technical replicates of blood from a few donors. Profiled with immunoSEQ multiplex PCR; TCRdb holds only in-frame clones, not every one. The data hold some 79,000 clones, with around 92% observed a single time. Sequencing used T cells isolated from PBMCs. The receptors were sampled from a human donor in good health. Some clones in this sample may be carry-over from other donors' samples. Both conserved end residues are part of each CDR3. The order of the fields is V gene, clone size, D gene, J gene, CDR3 protein, CDR3 DNA. The D gene is left open where the match is weak. Clone size is not always given. Where it is, it says once, few, many or a class for expanded clones.

v_gene: TRBV2; abundance: -; d_gene: TRBD1; j_gene: TRBJ1-2; CDR3aa: CASSEVGDSGYGYTF; CDR3nt: TGTGCCAGCAGTGAAGTAGGGGACAGTGGCTATGGCTACACCTTC
v_gene: TRBV5-3; abundance: -; d_gene: -; j_gene: TRBJ2-2; CDR3aa: CARRPTYRDTGELFF; CDR3nt: TGTGCCAGAAGGCCGACATACCGAGACACCGGGGAGCTGTTTTTT
v_gene: TRBV19; abundance: -; d_gene: TRBD2; j_gene: TRBJ2-7; CDR3aa: CASTYSGRLNEQYF; CDR3nt: TGTGCCAGTACCTATAGCGGGAGGTTAAACGAGCAGTACTTC
v_gene: TRBV11-2; abundance: -; d_gene: -; j_gene: TRBJ2-5; CDR3aa: CASVRDYQETQYF; CDR3nt: TGTGCCAGCGTGAGGGATTACCAAGAGACCCAGTACTTC
v_gene: TRBV5-4; abundance: -; d_gene: -; j_gene: TRBJ1-4; CDR3aa: CASSLDAGLGGEKLFF; CDR3nt: TGTGCCAGCAGCTTGGACGCAGGGCTAGGGGGTGAAAAACTGTTTTTT
v_gene: TRBV19; abundance: -; d_gene: -; j_gene: TRBJ1-1; CDR3aa: CASSIGTKRLNTEAFF; CDR3nt: TGTGCCAGTAGTATTGGCACTAAGCGGTTGAACACTGAAGCTTTCTTT
v_gene: TRBV6-5; abundance: -; d_gene: -; j_gene: TRBJ2-7; CDR3aa: CASSYSRYEQYF; CDR3nt: TGTGCCAGCAGTTACTCGAGGTACGAGCAGTACTTC
v_gene: TRBV19; abundance: -; d_gene: -; j_gene: TRBJ1-1; CDR3aa: CASSIESHREDTEAFF; CDR3nt: TGTGCCAGTAGTATAGAATCCCACAGGGAAGACACTGAAGCTTTCTTT
v_gene: TRBV6-6; abundance: -; d_gene: -; j_gene: TRBJ2-5; CDR3aa: CASSYQGLSQETQYF; CDR3nt: TGTGCCAGCAGTTACCAGGGGTTATCCCAAGAGACCCAGTACTTC
v_gene: TRBV25-1; abundance: -; d_gene: -; j_gene: TRBJ2-3; CDR3aa: CASSEGGVGADTQYF; CDR3nt: TGTGCCAGCAGTGAGGGGGGAGTCGGGGCAGATACGCAGTATTTT
v_gene: TRBV19; abundance: -; d_gene: -; j_gene: TRBJ1-4; CDR3aa: CASTPFGGRMSGLNEKLFF; CDR3nt: TGTGCCAGTACCCCCTTCGGGGGGCGCATGAGTGGACTTAATGAAAAACTGTTTTTT
v_gene: TRBV5-4; abundance: -; d_gene: -; j_gene: TRBJ2-1; CDR3aa: CASSLEPWTNLGDEQFF; CDR3nt: TGTGCCAGCAGCCTGGAACCGTGGACAAATCTTGGCGATGAGCAGTTCTTC
v_gene: TRBV27; abundance: -; d_gene: TRBD2; j_gene: TRBJ2-7; CDR3aa: CASSIRDYSYEQYF; CDR3nt: TGTGCCAGCAGTATCCGGGACTACTCCTACGAGCAGTACTTC
v_gene: TRBV2; abundance: -; d_gene: TRBD1; j_gene: TRBJ2-7; CDR3aa: CASRRRPGQGSYEQYF; CDR3nt: TGTGCCAGCAGGCGGAGACCGGGACAGGGCTCCTACGAGCAGTACTTC
v_gene: TRBV14; abundance: few; d_gene: -; j_gene: TRBJ1-1; CDR3aa: CASSQIGQTEAFF; CDR3nt: TGTGCCAGCAGCCAAATTGGACAGACTGAAGCTTTCTTT
v_gene: TRBV7-2; abundance: once; d_gene: -; j_gene: TRBJ1-5; CDR3aa: CASSSTGSNQPQHF; CDR3nt: TGTGCCAGCAGCTCGACGGGTAGCAATCAGCCCCAGCATTTT
v_gene: TRBV27; abundance: -; d_gene: -; j_gene: TRBJ2-7; CDR3aa: CASSPGYEQYF; CDR3nt: TGTGCCAGCAGTCCAGGCTACGAGCAGTACTTC
v_gene: TRBV19; abundance: -; d_gene: TRBD1; j_gene: TRBJ1-1; CDR3aa: CATDRGAGWTEAFF; CDR3nt: TGTGCCACTGACAGGGGCGCGGGTTGGACTGAAGCTTTCTTT